The 23 T cell receptor beta chains presented below share a single source sample, sequenced in a study of regulatory T cells in long-lasting Graves disease. As to time point: persistent/refractory GD, antithyroid drugs over 5 years with positive TRAb. Making the TCR library involved RNA that had been extracted from PBMCs. Arm-PCR with iRepertoire HTBI primers amplified the CDR3 regions for these TCR beta libraries. Each CDR3 protein gets one entry after TCRdb re-called the multiplex PCR reads with MiXCR. The sample has about 470,000 distinct CDR3 sequences; about a fifth are singletons. The sequencing used peripheral blood mononuclear cells (PBMCs), collected when the disease was refractory, from a patient treated with antithyroid drugs. The source is a female donor with Graves disease.

This clonotype has more than one count but fewer than ten. V gene TRBV19 combines with J gene TRBJ2-7, with 10 bases identical to TRBD2. Trimming cost V 7 bases and J 5 bases; bases outside gene matches: 14. The V gene's germline CDR1 is LNHDA and CDR2 SQIVND (reference sequence). The CDR3 contains 16 residues. The CDR3 sequence is CASTPSGLAGVHEQYF. The DNA of the CDR3 is TGTGCCAGTACTCCAAGTGGGCTAGCGGGAGTCCACGAGCAGTACTTC. Full variable domain (rest looked up from reference TRBV19 and TRBJ2-7): DGGITQSPKYLFRKEGQNVTLSCEQNLNHDAMYWYRQDPGQGLRLIYYSQIVNDFQKGDIAEGYSVSREKKESFPLTVTSAQKNPTAFYLCASTPSGLAGVHEQYFGPGTRLTVT.

The CDR3 DNA sequence: TGTGCCAGCAGCTTCAGATATCCCGAGCAGTACTTC. As protein: CASSFRYPEQYF. V and J are TRBV7-8 and TRBJ2-7; the D is unclear. Germline V CDR1 and CDR2: SGHVS, FQNEAQ. The CDR3 is made up of 12 amino acids. V gave up 3 bases and J gave up 6 bases, with 9 bases separating them. Variable domain in full (rest from reference TRBV7-8 and TRBJ2-7): GAGVSQSPRYKVAKRGQDVALRCDPISGHVSLFWYQQALGQGPEFLTYFQNEAQLDKSGLPSDRFFAERPEGSVSTLKIQRTQQEDSAVYLCASSFRYPEQYFGPGTRLTVT.

This clonotype has a handful of counts. The chain employs TRBV15 and TRBJ2-1, with D perhaps matching TRBD1 (6 bases). Trimming removed 1 base from V and 9 bases from J, with 16 bases in between. The CDR3 is made up of 15 amino acids. Germline CDR1 reads LNHNV; CDR2 reads YYDKDF (reference sequence). The DNA of the CDR3 is TGTGCCACCAGCAGAGGACAGGACCCTTATCCTGAGCAGTTCTTC. It specifies CATSRGQDPYPEQFF.

This clonotype showed up just a few times. The J gene is TRBJ2-7, the V gene TRBV27; D is ambiguous. The CDR3 runs to 18 residues. Germline loops: CDR1 MNHEY, CDR2 SMNVEV (reference sequence). With 1 base removed from V and 3 bases from J, the gap between germline ends came to 22 bases. Written as DNA, the CDR3 is TGTGCCAGCAGTTTATTCCTGCGATTTGTGCGAGAAAGCTACGAGCAGTACTTC. Protein sequence: CASSLFLRFVRESYEQYF.

This clonotype has more than one count but fewer than ten. The chain joins TRBV6-1 to TRBJ2-7; 10 bases line up with TRBD1. Germline lookup yields CDR1 MNHNS and CDR2 SASEGT. Trimming at V came to 8 bases and at J to 2 bases, leaving 6 bases not matched to a gene. This CDR3 has 14 residues. CDR3 bases: TGTGCCAGCGGGTTGACAGGGGGCACCTACGAGCAGTACTTC. Its translation: CASGLTGGTYEQYF.

In this sample, this clonotype turned up many times. The chain couples TRBV3-1 to TRBJ1-1; no clear D. There are 14 residues in the CDR3. V lost 7 bases and J 6 bases, leaving 18 bases between the germline ends. CDR1 is LGHDT and CDR2 is YNNKEL in the germline V gene (reference sequence). CDR3 region: CASKPSGWYPEAFF. CDR3 in DNA: TGTGCCAGCAAACCCTCGGGGTGGTACCCTGAAGCTTTCTTT.

This clonotype showed up just a few times. DNA for the CDR3: TGCGCCAGCAGTGAGGGGGGCCACGAGCAGTACTTC. It is translated as CASSEGGHEQYF. The chain links TRBV10-2 to TRBJ2-7; D possibly corresponds to TRBD1 (6 bases). The germline V gene has CDR1 WSHSY and CDR2 SAAADI. The CDR3 has 12 residues. V dropped 2 bases and J dropped 5 bases, with 7 bases sitting between them.

V gene TRBV7-2 combines with J gene TRBJ1-1, with 8 bases fitting TRBD1. Germline values: CDR1 SGHTA, CDR2 FQGNSA. The V segment lost 4 bases and the J segment 0 bases; nucleotides outside the gene matches: 7. The CDR3 covers 16 residues. In DNA form, the CDR3 reads TGTGCCAGCAGCTCAGGACAGGGCATATTGAACACTGAAGCTTTCTTT. Amino acids: CASSSGQGILNTEAFF.

V and J are TRBV30 and TRBJ2-2; 8 positions agree with TRBD1. Germline V gene sequence: CDR1 GTSNPN, CDR2 SVGIG (reference sequence). CDR3 length: 13 amino acids. Germline trimming cut 8 bases from V and 4 bases from J; bases unmatched to any gene: 6. The CDR3 sequence: CAGGQVSTGELFF. The CDR3 DNA sequence: TGTGCCGGGGGACAGGTGTCCACCGGGGAGCTGTTTTTT.

This clonotype was observed at least ten times. The CDR3, as DNA: TGTGCCAGCAGACTAGCGGAGTCCTACGAGCAGTACTTC. Its translation is CASRLAESYEQYF. The chain recombines TRBV2 with TRBJ2-7, with 8 bases matching TRBD2. Germline V CDR1 and CDR2: SNHLY, FYNNEI. V was clipped by 6 bases and J by 1 base; unmatched bases: 2. The CDR3 sequence is 13 residues long.

Comment on this clonotype: Possible read error: a much larger clone is one base away. This chain links TRBV12-3 or TRBV12-4 with TRBJ1-5, with D possibly TRBD1 on 6 matching bases. The CDR3 totals 15 residues. The germline V and J ends were trimmed by 5 bases and 5 bases, with 16 bases remaining between them. Here the CDR3 DNA reads TGTGCCAGCAGTCCGGGACAATTGAGCTATCAGCCCCAGCATTTT. As protein: CASSPGQLSYQPQHF.

In its sample, this clonotype was seen many times. This chain uses TRBV28 with TRBJ1-4, with 8 bases fitting TRBD1. Germline V gene data show CDR1 as MDHEN and CDR2 as SYDVKM. The CDR3 runs 17 residues. J was trimmed by 5 bases and V by 2 bases; bases with no gene match: 10. CDR3 amino acids: CASSLQGARGLNEKLFF. The CDR3 DNA reads as TGTGCCAGCAGTTTACAGGGGGCCCGTGGATTAAATGAAAAACTGTTTTTT.

V is TRBV5-1 and J is TRBJ1-1; 7 nucleotides match TRBD1. Trimming at V came to 3 bases and at J to 7 bases, leaving 12 bases not matched to a gene. The length of the CDR3 is 15 residues. CDR1 is SGHRS, CDR2 YFSETQ, per germline. As DNA, the CDR3 is TGCGCCAGCAGCTCGGGGACAGCTCTCAAGGGTGAAGCTTTCTTT. Its translation: CASSSGTALKGEAFF.

This clonotype was observed a handful of times. The gene calls are TRBV19 and TRBJ2-4; the D gene is possibly TRBD2 (5 bases). Germline values: CDR1 LNHDA, CDR2 SQIVND (reference sequence). The CDR3 runs to 12 residues. Trimming pared 3 bases from V and 10 bases from J, leaving 10 bases between. The DNA for the CDR3 is TGTGCCAGTAGTATTGACACGGGGATTCAGTACTTC. This codes for CASSIDTGIQYF.

This clonotype was picked up many times. The genes are TRBV7-2 and TRBJ1-1; tentative D call: TRBD1 (6 bases). V shed 0 bases and J shed 4 bases, with 18 bases lying between them. From germline, CDR1 is SGHTA and CDR2 FQGNSA. This CDR3 has 17 amino acids. CDR3 DNA: TGTGCCAGCAGCTTAGCGCGGCCAGGGGAGGGTGGCACTGAAGCTTTCTTT. It specifies CASSLARPGEGGTEAFF.

This clonotype was observed many times. This rearrangement joins TRBV6-1 to TRBJ2-7, with 8 bases matching TRBD2. The CDR3 contains 16 residues. After removal of 5 bases from V and 0 bases from J, the junction contained 9 bases not matched to a gene. Germline CDR1 and CDR2: MNHNS and SASEGT. In DNA, the CDR3 is TGTGCCAGCAGTCCCTTAGCGGGACGTCACTCCTACGAGCAGTACTTC. It codes for CASSPLAGRHSYEQYF.

The chain recombines TRBV27 with TRBJ2-5, with D tentatively TRBD1 (8 bases). Per the germline V gene, CDR1 is MNHEY and CDR2 is SMNVEV (reference sequence). This CDR3 comprises 15 residues. V lost 0 bases and J lost 9, with 17 bases in between. The CDR3 region has the DNA TGTGCCAGCAGTTTATCACAGGGGGGGTTGTTGGCCCAGTACTTC. Translation gives CASSLSQGGLLAQYF.

This chain uses TRBV5-1 with TRBJ1-4; the D is unclear. CDR3 size: 13 residues. Germline CDR1 and CDR2: SGHRS and YFSETQ. Trimming shortened V by 2 bases and J by 7 bases, and 9 bases separated the two germline ends. The CDR3 DNA reads TGCGCCAGCAGCTTCCGCGCTGGTGAAAAACTGTTTTTT. Its protein is CASSFRAGEKLFF.

CDR3 nucleotides: TGTGCCAGCAGTGAACCTCGGAGTAATACTGAAGCTTTCTTT. Protein sequence: CASSEPRSNTEAFF. The chain is built from TRBV25-1 and TRBJ1-1; D is unresolved. Trimming stripped 2 bases from V and 5 bases from J, with 12 bases between. Germline V gene sequence: CDR1 MGHDK, CDR2 SYGVNS. The CDR3 has 14 residues.

This clonotype was observed a handful of times. V usage is TRBV28 and J usage is TRBJ2-5; the D is unclear. The CDR3 runs 15 residues. V lost 3 bases and J lost 5, with 16 bases in between. Looked up from germline, CDR1 is MDHEN and CDR2 is SYDVKM. CDR3 coding DNA: TGTGCCAGCAGTTTCCGGTCCCCGATCGGGGAGACCCAGTACTTC. Its protein product is CASSFRSPIGETQYF.

This clonotype was picked up many times. This chain joins TRBV30 and TRBJ1-1, with 8 bases matching TRBD1. Germline CDR1 and CDR2: GTSNPN and SVGIG (reference sequence). V lost 3 bases and J lost 5; bases outside the gene matches: 8. The length of the CDR3 is 14 residues. DNA of the CDR3: TGTGCCTGGAGGGAAGACAGGGGAGGAACTGAAGCTTTCTTT. Translating it yields CAWREDRGGTEAFF.

This clonotype was recorded many times. The V gene is TRBV27, the J gene TRBJ1-2, with a tentative D call TRBD1 (5 bases). Germline lookup yields CDR1 MNHEY and CDR2 SMNVEV (reference sequence). This CDR3 contains 15 residues. V was shortened by 6 bases and J by 1 base, with 15 bases between the two germline ends. The chain's CDR3 is CASRVDSNNNYGYTF. The CDR3 nucleotides are TGTGCCAGCAGGGTCGACAGCAACAATAACTATGGCTACACCTTC.

The chain links TRBV19 to TRBJ2-7; D unresolved. Per germline, CDR1 LNHDA and CDR2 SQIVND (reference sequence). The CDR3 has 12 residues. V was shortened by 4 bases and J by 4 bases, with 8 bases between the two germline ends. CDR3: CASSTPPYEQYF. As DNA, the CDR3 is TGTGCCAGTAGTACCCCGCCGTACGAGCAGTACTTC.